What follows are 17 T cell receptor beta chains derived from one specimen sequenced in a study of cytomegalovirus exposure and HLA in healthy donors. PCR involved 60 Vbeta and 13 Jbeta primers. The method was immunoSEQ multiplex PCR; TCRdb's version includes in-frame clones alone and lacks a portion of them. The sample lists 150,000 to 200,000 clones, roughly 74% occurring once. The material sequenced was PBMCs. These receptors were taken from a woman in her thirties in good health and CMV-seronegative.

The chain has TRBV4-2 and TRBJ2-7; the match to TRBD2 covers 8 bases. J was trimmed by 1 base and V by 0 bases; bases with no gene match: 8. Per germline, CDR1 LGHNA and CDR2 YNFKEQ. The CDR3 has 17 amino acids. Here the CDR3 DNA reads TGTGCCAGCAGCCAAGATACAACGGGACTAGTTTCCTACGAGCAGTACTTC. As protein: CASSQDTTGLVSYEQYF.

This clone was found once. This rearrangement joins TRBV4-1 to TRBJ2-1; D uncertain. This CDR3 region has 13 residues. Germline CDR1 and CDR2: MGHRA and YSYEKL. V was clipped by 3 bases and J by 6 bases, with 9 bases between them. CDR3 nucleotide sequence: TGCGCCAGCAGCCATGTCTATTCCAATGAGCAGTTCTTC. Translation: CASSHVYSNEQFF.

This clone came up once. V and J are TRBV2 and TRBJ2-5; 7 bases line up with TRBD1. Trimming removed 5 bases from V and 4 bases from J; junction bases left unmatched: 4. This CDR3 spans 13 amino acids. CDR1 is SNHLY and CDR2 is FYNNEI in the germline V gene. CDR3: CASSWAGGETQYF. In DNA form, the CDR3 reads TGTGCCAGCAGTTGGGCAGGGGGAGAGACCCAGTACTTC.

The CDR3 nucleotides are TGTGCCAGTAGTATGGTGTCCCGGGACAGGGTTCCTGAAGCTTTCTTT. Its translation: CASSMVSRDRVPEAFF. V is TRBV19 and J is TRBJ1-1; the match to TRBD1 covers 9 bases. CDR3 length equals 16 residues. CDR1 and CDR2 from the germline V gene are LNHDA and SQIVND (reference sequence). Germline trimming cut 3 bases from V and 6 bases from J; bases unmatched to any gene: 11.

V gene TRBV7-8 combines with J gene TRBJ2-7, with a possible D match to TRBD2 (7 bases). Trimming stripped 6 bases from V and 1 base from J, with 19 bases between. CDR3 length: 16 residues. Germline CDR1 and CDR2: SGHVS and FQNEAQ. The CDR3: CASRAGLGGKSYEQYF. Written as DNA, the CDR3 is TGTGCCAGCAGGGCAGGACTAGGGGGGAAATCCTACGAGCAGTACTTC.

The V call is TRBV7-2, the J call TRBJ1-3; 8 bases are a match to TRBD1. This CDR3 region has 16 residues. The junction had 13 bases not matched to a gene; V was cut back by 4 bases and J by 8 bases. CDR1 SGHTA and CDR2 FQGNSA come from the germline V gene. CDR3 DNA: TGTGCCAGCAGCTCACCCTACCGGACAGGGCCGGACACCATATATTTT. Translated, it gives CASSSPYRTGPDTIYF.

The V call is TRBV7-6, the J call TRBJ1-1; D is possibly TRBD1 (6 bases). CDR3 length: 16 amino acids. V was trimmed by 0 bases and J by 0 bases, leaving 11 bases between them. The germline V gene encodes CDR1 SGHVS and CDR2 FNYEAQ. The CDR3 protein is CASSLALQGLNTEAFF. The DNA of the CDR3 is TGTGCCAGCAGCTTAGCTTTGCAGGGGTTGAACACTGAAGCTTTCTTT. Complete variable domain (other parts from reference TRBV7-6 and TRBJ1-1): GAGVSQSPRYKVTKRGQDVALRCDPISGHVSLYWYRQALGQGPEFLTYFNYEAQQDKSGLPNDRFSAERPEGSISTLTIQRTEQRDSAMYRCASSLALQGLNTEAFFGQGTRLTVV.

The DNA of the CDR3 is TGTGCCAACAAGCGGAGTCTTGGTTATTCTAATGAAAAACTGTTTTTT. Translated: CANKRSLGYSNEKLFF. J is TRBJ1-4 and V is TRBV2, with no clear D. Trimming cost V 10 bases and J 3 bases, with 21 bases left between them. The CDR3 extends over 16 amino acids. Germline V gene sequence: CDR1 SNHLY, CDR2 FYNNEI.

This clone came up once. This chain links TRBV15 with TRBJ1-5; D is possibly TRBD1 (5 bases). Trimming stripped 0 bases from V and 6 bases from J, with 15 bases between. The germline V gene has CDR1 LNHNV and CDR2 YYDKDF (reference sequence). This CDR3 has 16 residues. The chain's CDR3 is CATSREDWGHGQPQHF. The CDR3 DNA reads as TGTGCCACCAGCAGAGAAGACTGGGGCCATGGTCAGCCCCAGCATTTT.

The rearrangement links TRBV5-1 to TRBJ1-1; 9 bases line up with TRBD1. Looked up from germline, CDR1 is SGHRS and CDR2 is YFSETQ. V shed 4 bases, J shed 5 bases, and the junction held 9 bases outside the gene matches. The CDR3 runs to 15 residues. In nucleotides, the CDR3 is TGCGCCAGCAGCCCCGGGACAGGGTCGTATACTGAAGCTTTCTTT. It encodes CASSPGTGSYTEAFF. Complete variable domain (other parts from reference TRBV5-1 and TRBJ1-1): KAGVTQTPRYLIKTRGQQVTLSCSPISGHRSVSWYQQTPGQGLQFLFEYFSETQRNKGNFPGRFSGRQFSNSRSEMNVSTLELGDSALYLCASSPGTGSYTEAFFGQGTRLTVV.

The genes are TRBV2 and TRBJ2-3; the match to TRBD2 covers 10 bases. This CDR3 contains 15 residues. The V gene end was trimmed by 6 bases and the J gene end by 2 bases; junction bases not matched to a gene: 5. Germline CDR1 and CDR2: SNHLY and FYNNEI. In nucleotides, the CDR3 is TGTGCCAGCAGGGGGACTAGCGAGTTCACAGATACGCAGTATTTT. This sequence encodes CASRGTSEFTDTQYF.

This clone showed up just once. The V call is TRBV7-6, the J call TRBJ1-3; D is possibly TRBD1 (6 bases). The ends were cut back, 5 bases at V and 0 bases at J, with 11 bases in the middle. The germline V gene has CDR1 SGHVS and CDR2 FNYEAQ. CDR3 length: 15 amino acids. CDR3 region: CASSPDRLSGNTIYF. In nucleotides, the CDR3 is TGTGCCAGCAGCCCTGACAGGCTCTCTGGAAACACCATATATTTT.

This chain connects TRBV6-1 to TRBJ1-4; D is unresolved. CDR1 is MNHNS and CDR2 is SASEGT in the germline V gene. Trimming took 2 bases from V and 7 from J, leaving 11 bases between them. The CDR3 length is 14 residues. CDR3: CASSETSGVEKLFF. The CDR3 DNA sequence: TGTGCCAGCAGTGAAACCTCCGGGGTTGAAAAACTGTTTTTT.

The CDR3 region has the DNA TGTGCCAGTAGTCAACAACCATCCGGGACAGCCAATGAAAAACTGTTTTTT. Its translation: CASSQQPSGTANEKLFF. The chain recombines TRBV19 with TRBJ1-4, with 7 bases aligning to TRBD1. Looked up from germline, CDR1 is LNHDA and CDR2 is SQIVND (reference sequence). The CDR3 loop spans 17 amino acids. V shed 5 bases and J 5 bases; nucleotides not matched to a gene: 14.

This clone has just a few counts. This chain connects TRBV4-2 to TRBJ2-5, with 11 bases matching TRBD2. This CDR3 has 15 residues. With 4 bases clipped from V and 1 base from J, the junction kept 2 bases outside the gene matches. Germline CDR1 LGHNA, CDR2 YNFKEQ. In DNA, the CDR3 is TGTGCCAGCAGCCCTAGCGGGGGGTCCCAAGAGACCCAGTACTTC. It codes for CASSPSGGSQETQYF.

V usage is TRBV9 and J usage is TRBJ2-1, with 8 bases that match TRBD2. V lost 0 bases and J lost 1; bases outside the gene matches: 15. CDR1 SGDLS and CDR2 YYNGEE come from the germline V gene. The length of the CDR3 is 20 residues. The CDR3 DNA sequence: TGTGCCAGCAGCGTAGGAGGGACTAGTTCGAGTGTCGGGTCCTACAATGAGCAGTTCTTC. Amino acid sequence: CASSVGGTSSSVGSYNEQFF.

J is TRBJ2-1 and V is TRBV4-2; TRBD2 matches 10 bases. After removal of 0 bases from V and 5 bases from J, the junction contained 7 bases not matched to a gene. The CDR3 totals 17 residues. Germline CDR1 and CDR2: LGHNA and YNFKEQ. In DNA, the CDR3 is TGTGCCAGCAGCCAAGATGGGAGCGGGGGGGGAGACAATGAGCAGTTCTTC. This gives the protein CASSQDGSGGGDNEQFF.